Below are 13 T cell receptor beta chains sequenced from a single sample in a study of blood T cell repertoires in COVID-19. TCRdb's copy holds only in-frame clones and misses some; the assay was immunoSEQ multiplex PCR. The table has about 180,000 clones, 86% seen once. Sequenced: PBMCs or T cells enriched from blood (not recorded which). The source is a woman aged 25 to 39 who had recovered from COVID-19.

The gene calls are TRBV5-1 and TRBJ1-2; D perhaps matches TRBD1 (5 bases). The germline V gene has CDR1 SGHRS and CDR2 YFSETQ. The CDR3 totals 15 residues. The ends were cut back, 4 bases at V and 2 bases at J, with 15 bases in the middle. The CDR3 coding sequence is TGCGCCAGCAGCGATCGTGGTGGGGCAAACTATGGCTACACCTTC. Encoded protein: CASSDRGGANYGYTF.

The sample holds a few counts of this clone. The rearrangement links TRBV19 to TRBJ2-5; D might be TRBD2 (6 bases). The CDR3 extends over 15 amino acids. V lost 0 bases and J 6 bases, leaving 14 bases between the germline ends. The germline V gene has CDR1 LNHDA and CDR2 SQIVND (reference sequence). This CDR3 is CASSIDLRGRKTQYF. CDR3 in DNA: TGTGCCAGTAGTATAGATCTAAGAGGGAGGAAGACCCAGTACTTC.

In regard to this clone: Other DNA variants within this sample encode the same CDR3. The chain links TRBV9 to TRBJ2-7, with a tentative D call TRBD2 (5 bases). Germline CDR1 SGDLS, CDR2 YYNGEE. This CDR3 is built from 13 residues. V lost 3 bases and J 3 bases, leaving 10 bases between the germline ends. The CDR3 nucleotides are TGTGCCAGCAGCGGAGGAGGAGACTACGAGCAGTACTTC. Translated: CASSGGGDYEQYF.

This clone was seen ten or more times. The genes are TRBV28 and TRBJ2-7, with 8 bases aligning to TRBD1. The germline V gene encodes CDR1 MDHEN and CDR2 SYDVKM. The CDR3 totals 12 residues. Trimming at V came to 2 bases and at J to 6 bases, leaving 0 bases not matched to a gene. CDR3 DNA sequence: TGTGCCAGCAGTTTAGACAGGGGCGAGCAGTACTTC. This gives the protein CASSLDRGEQYF.

Only one count was recorded for this clone. This chain links TRBV10-3 with TRBJ2-5; 13 nucleotides align to TRBD2. CDR3 size: 14 residues. The J segment lost 4 bases and the V segment lost 4 bases, leaving 0 bases of the junction unmatched. Looked up from germline, CDR1 is ENHRY and CDR2 is SYGVKD. The CDR3 region is CAISGTSGGETQYF. In DNA, the CDR3 is TGTGCCATCAGTGGGACTAGCGGGGGAGAGACCCAGTACTTC.

This chain connects TRBV4-2 to TRBJ2-2, with TRBD2 matching over 7 bases. The CDR3 loop spans 15 amino acids. The germline gives CDR1 LGHNA, CDR2 YNFKEQ. Germline trimming cut 3 bases from V and 6 bases from J; bases unmatched to any gene: 7. For the CDR3, the DNA is TGTGCCAGCAGCCAGCCTAGCGCGGGAGCCGGGGAGCTGTTTTTT. This encodes CASSQPSAGAGELFF.

V usage is TRBV3-1 (or the pseudogene TRBV3-2) and J usage is TRBJ2-7; D perhaps matches TRBD2 (5 bases). This CDR3 region has 14 residues. From germline, CDR1 is LGHDT and CDR2 YNNKEL (reference sequence). V lost 7 bases and J lost 3, with 16 bases in between. The CDR3 DNA is TGTGCCAGCACCGGCGGAGGAGTAGGCTACGAGCAGTACTTC. Amino acid sequence: CASTGGGVGYEQYF.

The chain combines TRBV5-4 with TRBJ1-4; 9 bases are a match to TRBD1. Per germline, CDR1 SGHNT and CDR2 YYREEE (reference sequence). Trimming took 2 bases from V and 14 from J; bases not matched to a gene: 10. This CDR3 has 14 residues. The CDR3 DNA follows: TGTGCCAGCAGCTTTTTTGGACAGGGGAAGGGCCTGTTTTTT. Protein: CASSFFGQGKGLFF. The full variable domain, its missing parts supplied by reference TRBV5-4 and TRBJ1-4, is ETGVTQSPTHLIKTRGQQVTLRCSSQSGHNTVSWYQQALGQGPQFIFQYYREEENGRGNFPPRFSGLQFPNYSSELNVNALELDDSALYLCASSFFGQGKGLFFGSGTQLSVL.

The V and J genes are TRBV5-1 and TRBJ2-7; 16 bases fit TRBD2. Germline values: CDR1 SGHRS, CDR2 YFSETQ. CDR3 length: 18 amino acids. Trimming cost V 0 bases and J 4 bases; bases outside gene matches: 7. CDR3 sequence: CASSLAPGTSGRAYEQYF. CDR3 bases: TGCGCCAGCAGCTTGGCCCCGGGGACTAGCGGGAGGGCTTACGAGCAGTACTTC.

The chain links TRBV28 to TRBJ2-1; 10 nucleotides align to TRBD1. V lost 4 bases and J lost 6; bases outside the gene matches: 6. Looked up from germline, CDR1 is MDHEN and CDR2 is SYDVKM. This CDR3 comprises 15 residues. The CDR3 DNA reads TGTGCCAGCAGTTCAAACCGGGACAGGGGCAATGAGCAGTTCTTC. Its translation is CASSSNRDRGNEQFF.

This clone was counted between two and nine times. The V gene is TRBV7-9, the J gene TRBJ2-1, with D possibly TRBD2 on 5 matching bases. Germline V CDR1 and CDR2: SEHNR, FQNEAQ (reference sequence). The CDR3 has 16 residues. The V end lost 4 bases, the J end lost 6 bases, and 19 bases lay between the germline ends. For the CDR3, the DNA is TGTGCCAGCAGCTCCCCGTCGGAGGACGCGCGCAATGAGCAGTTCTTC. This codes for CASSSPSEDARNEQFF.

The J gene is TRBJ2-1, the V gene TRBV5-8; 14 positions agree with TRBD2. V lost 4 bases and J lost 9; bases outside the gene matches: 9. There are 16 residues in the CDR3. Germline V CDR1 and CDR2: SGHTS, YDEGEE. This chain's CDR3 is CASSEGLAGAGSEQFF. The DNA of the CDR3 is TGTGCCAGCAGCGAGGGACTAGCGGGAGCTGGGAGTGAGCAGTTCTTC. The full variable domain, rest sourced from reference TRBV5-8 and TRBJ2-1, is EAGVTQSPTHLIKTRGQQATLRCSPISGHTSVYWYQQALGLGLQFLLWYDEGEERNRGNFPPRFSGRQFPNYSSELNVNALELEDSALYLCASSEGLAGAGSEQFFGPGTRLTVL.

The sample holds one count of this clone. V and J are TRBV5-8 and TRBJ1-2, with D possibly matching TRBD1 (5 bases). This CDR3 is 17 amino acids long. Between the trimmed V and J ends, which lost 4 bases and 3 bases, there was a span of 22 bases. Germline assignment: CDR1 SGHTS and CDR2 YDEGEE. The CDR3 loop is CASSPGGTTRSYYGYTF. CDR3 sequence (DNA): TGTGCCAGCAGCCCGGGGGGGACCACAAGGTCATACTATGGCTACACCTTC.